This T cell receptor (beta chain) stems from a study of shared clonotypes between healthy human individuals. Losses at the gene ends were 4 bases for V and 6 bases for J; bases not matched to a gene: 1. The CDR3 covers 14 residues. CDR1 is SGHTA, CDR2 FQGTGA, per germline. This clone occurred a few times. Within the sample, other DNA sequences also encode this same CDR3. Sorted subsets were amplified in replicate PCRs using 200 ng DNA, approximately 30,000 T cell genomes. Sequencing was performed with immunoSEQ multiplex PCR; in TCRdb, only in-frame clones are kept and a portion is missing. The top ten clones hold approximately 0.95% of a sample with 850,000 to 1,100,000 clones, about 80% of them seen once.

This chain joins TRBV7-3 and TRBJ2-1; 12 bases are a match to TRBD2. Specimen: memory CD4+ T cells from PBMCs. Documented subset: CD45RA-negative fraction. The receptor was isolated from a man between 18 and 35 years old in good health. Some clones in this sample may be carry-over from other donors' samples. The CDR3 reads CASSSTSGSNEQFF. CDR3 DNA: TGTGCCAGCAGCTCGACTAGCGGGAGCAATGAGCAGTTCTTC.